This TCR beta chain was captured by sequencing in a study of blood T cell repertoires in COVID-19. Sequencing used immunoSEQ multiplex PCR; TCRdb keeps in-frame clones, though not all of them. The sample lists fewer than 350,000 clones; approximately 88% were seen once. The CDR3 sequence is 15 residues long. Germline CDR1 reads LGHDT; CDR2 reads YNNKEL (reference sequence). V was cut by 4 bases and J by 8 bases, with 20 bases left in between. This rearrangement joins TRBV3-1 (or the pseudogene TRBV3-2) to TRBJ1-2; D may be TRBD1 (5 bases). The sequencing input was peripheral blood. The origin of this receptor is a woman in her 30s with COVID-19, enrolled during active disease. As DNA, the CDR3 is TGTGCCAGCAGCCTAGGAACAGGAATATTCTCCGGCTACACCTTC. Protein product: CASSLGTGIFSGYTF.